This paragraph reports one TCR beta chain. The data belong to a study of blood T cell repertoires in COVID-19. Method: immunoSEQ multiplex PCR; TCRdb's copy keeps in-frame clones and lacks some. The table includes roughly 58,000 clones, roughly two thirds detected once. This CDR3 comprises 14 residues. The junction had 4 bases not matched to a gene; V was cut back by 2 bases and J by 4 bases. Germline V CDR1 and CDR2: SGHNT, YYREEE (reference sequence). The TCR originated in a woman aged 60-75 years who had been exposed to COVID-19. The rearrangement uses TRBV5-4 and TRBJ2-3; 7 bases are a match to TRBD2. Sequencing input: PBMCs or T cells enriched from blood (not recorded which). The chain's CDR3 is CASSFGGGPDTQYF. As DNA, the CDR3 is TGTGCCAGCAGCTTCGGGGGAGGGCCAGATACGCAGTATTTT.